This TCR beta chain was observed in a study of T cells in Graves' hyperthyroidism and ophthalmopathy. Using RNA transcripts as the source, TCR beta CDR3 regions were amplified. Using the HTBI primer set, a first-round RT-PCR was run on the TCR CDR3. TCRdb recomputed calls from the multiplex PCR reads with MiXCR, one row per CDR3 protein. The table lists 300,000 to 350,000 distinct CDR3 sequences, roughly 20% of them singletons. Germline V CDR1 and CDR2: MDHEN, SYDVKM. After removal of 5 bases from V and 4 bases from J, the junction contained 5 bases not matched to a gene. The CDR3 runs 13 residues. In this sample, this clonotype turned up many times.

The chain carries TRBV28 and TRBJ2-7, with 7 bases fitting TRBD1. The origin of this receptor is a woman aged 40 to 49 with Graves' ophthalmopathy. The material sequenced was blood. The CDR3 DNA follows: TGTGCCAGCAGTCCGGGACAGAAGTACGAGCAGTACTTC. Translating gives CASSPGQKYEQYF.